The 3 T cell receptor beta chains below come from one sample, sequenced in a study of blood T cell repertoires in COVID-19. Generated by immunoSEQ multiplex PCR, the TCRdb table keeps only in-frame clones and is missing some. Among 300,000 to 400,000 clones, 75% to 90% were seen once, and the ten largest hold less than 3.5%. Sample: peripheral blood. The receptors were gathered from a woman in her twenties or thirties with COVID-19, enrolled during active disease.

This chain uses TRBV9 with TRBJ2-2; 13 bases match TRBD2. The J segment lost 4 bases and the V segment lost 0 bases, leaving 9 bases of the junction unmatched. The germline CDR1 and CDR2 sequences are SGDLS and YYNGEE. The CDR3 sequence is 19 residues long. The CDR3 sequence is CASSVELAGGPGRTGELFF. The CDR3 DNA reads TGTGCCAGCAGCGTAGAACTAGCGGGAGGGCCTGGTCGCACCGGGGAGCTGTTTTTT.

The J gene is TRBJ2-7, the V gene TRBV2; D possibly corresponds to TRBD2 (5 bases). This CDR3 region has 11 residues. Germline V gene sequence: CDR1 SNHLY, CDR2 FYNNEI. The V and J ends lost 4 bases and 9 bases respectively, with 10 bases between them. The CDR3: CASSAGLRQYF. DNA of the CDR3: TGTGCCAGCAGTGCCGGACTGCGGCAGTACTTC.

The V call is TRBV11-2, the J call TRBJ1-2, with D possibly being TRBD1 (6 bases). Looked up from germline, CDR1 is SGHAT and CDR2 is FQNNGV. Trimming removed 0 bases at V and 4 bases at J, with 9 bases between. The CDR3 contains 14 residues. The CDR3 region is CASSLDRGAYGYTF. DNA of the CDR3: TGTGCCAGCAGCTTAGACCGGGGGGCCTATGGCTACACCTTC.